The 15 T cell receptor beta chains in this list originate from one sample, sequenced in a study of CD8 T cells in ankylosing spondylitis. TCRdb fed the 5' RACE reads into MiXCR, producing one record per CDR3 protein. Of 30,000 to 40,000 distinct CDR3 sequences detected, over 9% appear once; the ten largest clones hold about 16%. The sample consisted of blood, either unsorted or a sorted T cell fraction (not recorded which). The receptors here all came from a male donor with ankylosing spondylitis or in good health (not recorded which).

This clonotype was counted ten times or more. The CDR3 nucleotides are TGTGCCAGCAGTCTGGCCCTAGGGGACGGAATTGTCGGTGAGCAGTTCTTC. Translated: CASSLALGDGIVGEQFF. The genes are TRBV27 and TRBJ2-1; D may correspond to TRBD1 or TRBD2 (5 bases each). Trimming took 5 bases from V and 9 from J, leaving 26 bases between them. Germline CDR1 reads MNHEY; CDR2 reads SMNVEV (reference sequence). The CDR3 contains 17 residues.

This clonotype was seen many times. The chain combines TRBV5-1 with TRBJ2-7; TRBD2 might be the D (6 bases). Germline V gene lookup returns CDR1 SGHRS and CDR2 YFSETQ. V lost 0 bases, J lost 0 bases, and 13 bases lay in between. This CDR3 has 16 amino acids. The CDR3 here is CASSLAGLQNSYEQYF. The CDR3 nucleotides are TGCGCCAGCAGCTTGGCCGGACTACAAAACTCCTACGAGCAGTACTTC.

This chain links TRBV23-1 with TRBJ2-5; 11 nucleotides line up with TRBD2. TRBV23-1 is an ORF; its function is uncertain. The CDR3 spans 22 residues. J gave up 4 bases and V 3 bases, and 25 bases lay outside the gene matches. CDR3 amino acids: CASSHRDRDALWGLAVGETQYF. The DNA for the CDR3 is TGCGCCAGCAGTCACCGGGACAGGGACGCATTGTGGGGACTAGCGGTAGGAGAGACCCAGTACTTC.

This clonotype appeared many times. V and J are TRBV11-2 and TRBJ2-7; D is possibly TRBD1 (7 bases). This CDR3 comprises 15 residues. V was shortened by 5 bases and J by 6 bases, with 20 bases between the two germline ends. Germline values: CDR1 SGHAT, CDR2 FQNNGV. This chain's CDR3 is CASSQLRGLGGEQYF. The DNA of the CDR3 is TGTGCCAGCAGCCAATTAAGGGGGCTGGGGGGCGAGCAGTACTTC.

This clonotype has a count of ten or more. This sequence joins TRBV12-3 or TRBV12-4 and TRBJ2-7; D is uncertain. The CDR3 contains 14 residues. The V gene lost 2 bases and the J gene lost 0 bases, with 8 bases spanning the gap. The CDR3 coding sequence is TGTGCCAGCAGTTTACAGGAGAGCTCCTACGAGCAGTACTTC. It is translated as CASSLQESSYEQYF.

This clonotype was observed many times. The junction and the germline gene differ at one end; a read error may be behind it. In DNA form, the CDR3 reads TGTGCCAGTAGTACCCGGACTACTCGGTCATTT. Translating gives CASSTRTTRSF. This chain uses TRBV19 with TRBJ1-1; D is uncertain. The germline V gene has CDR1 LNHDA and CDR2 SQIVND (reference sequence). This CDR3 spans 11 amino acids.

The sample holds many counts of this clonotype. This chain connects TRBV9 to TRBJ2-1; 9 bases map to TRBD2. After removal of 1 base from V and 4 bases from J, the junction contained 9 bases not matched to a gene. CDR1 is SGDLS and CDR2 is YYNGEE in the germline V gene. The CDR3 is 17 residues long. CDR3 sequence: CASSVTVASGAYNEQFF. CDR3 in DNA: TGTGCCAGCAGCGTAACCGTGGCTAGCGGGGCTTACAATGAGCAGTTCTTC.

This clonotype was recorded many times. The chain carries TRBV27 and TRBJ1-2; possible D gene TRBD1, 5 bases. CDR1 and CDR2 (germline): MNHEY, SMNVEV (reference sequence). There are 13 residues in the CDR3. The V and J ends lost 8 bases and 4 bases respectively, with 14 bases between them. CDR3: CASSRRGFYGYTF. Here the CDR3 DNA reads TGTGCCAGCTCAAGGCGGGGGTTCTATGGCTACACCTTC.

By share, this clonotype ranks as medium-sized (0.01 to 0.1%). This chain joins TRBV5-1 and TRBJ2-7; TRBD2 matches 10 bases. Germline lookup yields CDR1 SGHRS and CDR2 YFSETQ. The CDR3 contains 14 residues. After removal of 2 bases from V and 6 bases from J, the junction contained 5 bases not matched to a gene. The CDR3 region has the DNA TGCGCCAGCAGCTTTGGGCCTAGCGGGAGCGAGCAGTACTTC. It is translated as CASSFGPSGSEQYF. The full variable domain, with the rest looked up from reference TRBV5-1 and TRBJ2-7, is KAGVTQTPRYLIKTRGQQVTLSCSPISGHRSVSWYQQTPGQGLQFLFEYFSETQRNKGNFPGRFSGRQFSNSRSEMNVSTLELGDSALYLCASSFGPSGSEQYFGPGTRLTVT.

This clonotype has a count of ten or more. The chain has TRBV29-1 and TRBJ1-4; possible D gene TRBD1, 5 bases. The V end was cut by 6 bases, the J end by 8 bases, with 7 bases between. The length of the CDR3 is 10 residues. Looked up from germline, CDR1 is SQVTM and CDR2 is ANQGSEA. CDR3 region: CSVDREKLFF. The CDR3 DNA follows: TGCAGCGTCGACAGAGAAAAACTGTTTTTT.

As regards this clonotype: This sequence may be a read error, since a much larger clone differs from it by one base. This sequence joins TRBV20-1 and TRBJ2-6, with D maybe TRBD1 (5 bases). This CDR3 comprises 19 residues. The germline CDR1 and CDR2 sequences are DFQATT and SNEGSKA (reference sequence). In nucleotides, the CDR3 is TGCTGTGCTACTGGGCGACAGACCAATTTCCACTCTGGGGCCAACGTCCTGACTTTC. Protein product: CCATGRQTNFHSGANVLTF.

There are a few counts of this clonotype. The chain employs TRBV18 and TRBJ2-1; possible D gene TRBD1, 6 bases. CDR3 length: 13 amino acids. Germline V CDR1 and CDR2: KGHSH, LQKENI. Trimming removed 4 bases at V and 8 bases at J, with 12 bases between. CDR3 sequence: CASSLYREHEQFF. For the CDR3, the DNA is TGTGCCAGCTCACTTTACAGGGAGCATGAGCAGTTCTTC.

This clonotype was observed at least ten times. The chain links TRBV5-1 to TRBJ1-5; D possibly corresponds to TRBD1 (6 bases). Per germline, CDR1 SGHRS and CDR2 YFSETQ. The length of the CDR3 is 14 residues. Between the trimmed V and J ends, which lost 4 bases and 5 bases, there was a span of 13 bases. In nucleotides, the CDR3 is TGCGCCAGCAGCGCGGGGACACCCGATCAGCCCCAGCATTTT. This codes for CASSAGTPDQPQHF.

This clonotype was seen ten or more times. CDR3 sequence (DNA): TGTGCCAGCATGGCCTCAGGAGCCTACAATGAGCAGTTCTTC. It codes for CASMASGAYNEQFF. The V gene is TRBV12-3 or TRBV12-4, the J gene TRBJ2-1, with no clear D. Trimming left V 7 bases short and J 2 bases short, with 12 bases between. This CDR3 comprises 14 residues.

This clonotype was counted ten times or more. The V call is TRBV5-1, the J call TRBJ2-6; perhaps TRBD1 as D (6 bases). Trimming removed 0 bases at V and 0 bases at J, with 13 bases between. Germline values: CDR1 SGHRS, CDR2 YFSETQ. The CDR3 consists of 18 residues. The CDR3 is CASSLAWQGSSGANVLTF. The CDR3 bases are TGCGCCAGCAGCTTGGCTTGGCAGGGGTCCTCTGGGGCCAACGTCCTGACTTTC.